This T cell receptor beta chain originates from a study of T cell responses to AZD1222 COVID-19 vaccine. Study conclusions and caveats: Baseline seropositivity occurred in only six or seven AZD1222 recipients. Spike-wide vaccine-associated CD4 TCRs dominated at 160-218 and 743-854.

TCRdb's copy holds only in-frame clones and misses some; the assay was immunoSEQ multiplex PCR. Of 150,000 or so clones in the sample, 90% are singletons; the top ten hold roughly 1.6%. In the case of this clone: The antigen is unknown.

The clonotype comes from an adult in good health. The sample consisted of peripheral blood, taken on day 0 of AZD1222 vaccination.

The CDR3 loop reads CASSQDRHEIPTDTQYF. CDR3 DNA: TGTGCCAGCAGCCAAGATCGTCACGAGATTCCCACAGATACGCAGTATTTT. The V call is TRBV14, the J call TRBJ2-3; D unclear. Trimming left V 0 bases short and J 2 bases short, with 15 bases between. The CDR3 runs 17 residues. Germline CDR1 SGHDN, CDR2 FVKESK. The complete variable domain, with remaining parts taken from reference TRBV14 and TRBJ2-3, reads EAGVTQFPSHSVIEKGQTVTLRCDPISGHDNLYWYRRVMGKEIKFLLHFVKESKQDESGMPNNRFLAERTGGTYSTLKVQPAELEDSGVYFCASSQDRHEIPTDTQYFGPGTRLTVL.